Listed below are T cell receptor beta chains from one sample, sequenced in a study of T cells in Graves' hyperthyroidism and ophthalmopathy. TCRdb redid the calling of the multiplex PCR reads with MiXCR, one entry per CDR3 protein. The sample carries over 90,000 distinct CDR3 sequences, roughly 47% recorded once. The specimen sequenced was blood. Receptors originate from a man in his forties with Graves' hyperthyroidism. Each CDR3 is given with its conserved first and last residue. Each record gives: V gene, clone size, CDR3 length, J gene, D gene, CDR3 DNA, CDR3 protein. A D gene is named only where the DNA matches it firmly. Expanded clones are given a class, and other clones once, few, many or no size at all.

V gene: TRBV10-2
clone size: .
CDR3 length: 13
J gene: TRBJ1-5
D gene: .
CDR3 DNA: TGCGCCAGCAATGCCGGCAGCAATCAGCCCCAGCGTTTT
CDR3 protein: CASNAGSNQPQRF

V gene: TRBV10-2
clone size: many
CDR3 length: 14
J gene: TRBJ2-3
D gene: TRBD2
CDR3 DNA: TGCGCCAGCATGGGCGGGGGGTACACAGATACGCAGTATTTT
CDR3 protein: CASMGGGYTDTQYF

V gene: TRBV7-9
clone size: .
CDR3 length: 14
J gene: TRBJ2-1
D gene: TRBD2
CDR3 DNA: TGTGCCAGCAGCCTACCGACTAGCGATAGGGAGCAGTTCTTC
CDR3 protein: CASSLPTSDREQFF

V gene: TRBV20-1
clone size: many
CDR3 length: 13
J gene: TRBJ1-4
D gene: .
CDR3 DNA: TGCAGTGCTAGATGGTCAGGGAGTGAAAAACTGTTTTTT
CDR3 protein: CSARWSGSEKLFF

V gene: TRBV20-1
clone size: many
CDR3 length: 13
J gene: TRBJ1-2
D gene: TRBD1
CDR3 DNA: TGCAGTGCTCGGACAGGGAGTATCCATGGCTACACCTTC
CDR3 protein: CSARTGSIHGYTF

V gene: TRBV4-1
clone size: many
CDR3 length: 15
J gene: TRBJ2-3
D gene: .
CDR3 DNA: TGCGCCAGCAGTCGCTCGGACGGGGACACAGATACGCAGTATTTT
CDR3 protein: CASSRSDGDTDTQYF

V gene: TRBV19
clone size: .
CDR3 length: 16
J gene: TRBJ1-5
D gene: .
CDR3 DNA: TGTGCCAGTAGTAAAGGGAGCCAGGGCCTCCCAGTATCCCAGCATTTT
CDR3 protein: CASSKGSQGLPVSQHF

V gene: TRBV20-1
clone size: many
CDR3 length: 12
J gene: TRBJ1-1
D gene: .
CDR3 DNA: TGCAGTGCTAGAGATAGGGCTCGTGAAGCTTTCTTT
CDR3 protein: CSARDRAREAFF

V gene: TRBV9
clone size: .
CDR3 length: 16
J gene: TRBJ1-1
D gene: .
CDR3 DNA: TGTGCCAGCAGTGTAACCCCGGGACACCTTAACACGGAAGCTTCCTTT
CDR3 protein: CASSVTPGHLNTEASF

V gene: TRBV7-3
clone size: .
CDR3 length: 16
J gene: TRBJ1-1
D gene: .
CDR3 DNA: TGTGCCAGCAGCTTGGTTCGTTGGGGACAGAACACTGAAGCTTTCTTT
CDR3 protein: CASSLVRWGQNTEAFF

V gene: TRBV19
clone size: many
CDR3 length: 11
J gene: TRBJ2-7
D gene: .
CDR3 DNA: TGTGCCAGTAGCCACGGCCTTGAGCAGTACTTC
CDR3 protein: CASSHGLEQYF

V gene: TRBV29-1
clone size: many
CDR3 length: 14
J gene: TRBJ1-3
D gene: .
CDR3 DNA: TGCAGCGTTGAAATGGCGAAGGGTAGAAACACCATATATTTT
CDR3 protein: CSVEMAKGRNTIYF

V gene: TRBV19
clone size: many
CDR3 length: 14
J gene: TRBJ2-1
D gene: TRBD1
CDR3 DNA: TGTGCCAGTAGTCTTCAGGGGGCGTACAATGAGCAGTTCTTC
CDR3 protein: CASSLQGAYNEQFF

V gene: TRBV29-1
clone size: .
CDR3 length: 11
J gene: TRBJ2-2
D gene: .
CDR3 DNA: TGCAGCGTGGGGAACACCGGGGAGCTGTTTTTT
CDR3 protein: CSVGNTGELFF

V gene: TRBV6-1
clone size: many
CDR3 length: 14
J gene: TRBJ1-1
D gene: .
CDR3 DNA: TGTGCCAGCATCTCGACAGGATACTACACTGAAGCTTTCTTT
CDR3 protein: CASISTGYYTEAFF

V gene: TRBV12-3/TRBV12-4
clone size: .
CDR3 length: 14
J gene: TRBJ2-5
D gene: .
CDR3 DNA: TGTGCCAGCAGTTCAGGGACTGTTCAAGAGACCCAGTACTTC
CDR3 protein: CASSSGTVQETQYF

V gene: TRBV20-1
clone size: .
CDR3 length: 12
J gene: TRBJ2-1
D gene: .
CDR3 DNA: TGCAGTGCTGAAGGGTCCTACAATGAGCAGTTCTTC
CDR3 protein: CSAEGSYNEQFF

V gene: TRBV5-1
clone size: many
CDR3 length: 15
J gene: TRBJ1-2
D gene: TRBD1
CDR3 DNA: TGCGCCAGCAGCTCCTCTATCCGGACAGGCTCCTCCAACACCTTC
CDR3 protein: CASSSSIRTGSSNTF

V gene: TRBV7-2
clone size: many
CDR3 length: 13
J gene: TRBJ2-5
D gene: .
CDR3 DNA: TGTGCCAGCAGCCCAGTAGGGTACGAGACCCAGTACTTC
CDR3 protein: CASSPVGYETQYF

V gene: TRBV2
clone size: .
CDR3 length: 12
J gene: TRBJ1-2
D gene: .
CDR3 DNA: TGTGCCAGCAGTGTTGGGGGGTATGGCTACACCTTC
CDR3 protein: CASSVGGYGYTF

V gene: TRBV10-2
clone size: .
CDR3 length: 17
J gene: TRBJ2-1
D gene: TRBD1
CDR3 DNA: TGCGCCAGCAGTGAGTCGACCGCGGGCAGGGGGCCTAATGAGCAGTTCTTC
CDR3 protein: CASSESTAGRGPNEQFF

V gene: TRBV24-1
clone size: many
CDR3 length: 15
J gene: TRBJ2-1
D gene: .
CDR3 DNA: TGTGCCACCAGTGACCCCGGCCGGGATCACAATGAGCAGTTCTTC
CDR3 protein: CATSDPGRDHNEQFF

V gene: TRBV6-6
clone size: many
CDR3 length: 14
J gene: TRBJ1-2
D gene: .
CDR3 DNA: TGTGCCAGCAGTTACTCAGGGTCCAACTATGGCTACACCTTC
CDR3 protein: CASSYSGSNYGYTF

V gene: TRBV7-2
clone size: .
CDR3 length: 13
J gene: TRBJ1-2
D gene: .
CDR3 DNA: TGTGCCAGCAGGCAGGTTGGAGACTATGGCTACACCTTC
CDR3 protein: CASRQVGDYGYTF

V gene: TRBV3-1
clone size: few
CDR3 length: 13
J gene: TRBJ1-1
D gene: .
CDR3 DNA: TGTGCCAGCAGCCAACAGGGAATGGCTGAAGCTTTCTTT
CDR3 protein: CASSQQGMAEAFF

V gene: TRBV11-2
clone size: many
CDR3 length: 16
J gene: TRBJ1-4
D gene: .
CDR3 DNA: TGTGCCAGCAGCTTAGACTACGGGGCTGTTAATGAAAAACTGTTTTTT
CDR3 protein: CASSLDYGAVNEKLFF

V gene: TRBV7-9
clone size: many
CDR3 length: 14
J gene: TRBJ2-4
D gene: .
CDR3 DNA: TGTGCCAGCAGCTACCGGGACATGGGGGACATTCAGTACTTC
CDR3 protein: CASSYRDMGDIQYF

V gene: TRBV5-1
clone size: many
CDR3 length: 17
J gene: TRBJ1-1
D gene: TRBD1
CDR3 DNA: TGCGCCAGCAGCCAACGACCGGGACAGGGGCCTAACACTGAAGCTTTCTTT
CDR3 protein: CASSQRPGQGPNTEAFF

V gene: TRBV7-6
clone size: .
CDR3 length: 16
J gene: TRBJ2-1
D gene: TRBD1
CDR3 DNA: TGTGCCAGCAGCTTATTACAGGGGGCTTCCTACAATGAGCAGTTCTTC
CDR3 protein: CASSLLQGASYNEQFF

V gene: TRBV10-3
clone size: .
CDR3 length: 12
J gene: TRBJ2-6
D gene: TRBD2
CDR3 DNA: TGTGCCATCAGTGGAGGGGCTAGCGGCCTGACTTTC
CDR3 protein: CAISGGASGLTF

V gene: TRBV19
clone size: .
CDR3 length: 15
J gene: TRBJ1-1
D gene: .
CDR3 DNA: TGTGCCAGTAGTCCGGGACCCTCACGGAACGCTGAAGCTTTCTTT
CDR3 protein: CASSPGPSRNAEAFF

V gene: TRBV25-1
clone size: many
CDR3 length: 14
J gene: TRBJ2-7
D gene: .
CDR3 DNA: TGTGCCAGCAGTGAATTGGGGGGCGTATACGAGCAGTACTTC
CDR3 protein: CASSELGGVYEQYF

V gene: TRBV6-4
clone size: many
CDR3 length: 14
J gene: TRBJ1-2
D gene: TRBD1
CDR3 DNA: TGTGCCAGCAGGAGGACAGGGGGCGACTATGGCTACACCTTC
CDR3 protein: CASRRTGGDYGYTF

V gene: TRBV10-2
clone size: .
CDR3 length: 19
J gene: TRBJ2-7
D gene: TRBD1
CDR3 DNA: TGCGCCAGCAGCCAAGAGACAGTTAAGCCGGGACAGGGGACGTACGAGCAGTACTTC
CDR3 protein: CASSQETVKPGQGTYEQYF

V gene: TRBV6-4
clone size: .
CDR3 length: 12
J gene: TRBJ1-2
D gene: .
CDR3 DNA: TGTGCCAGCAGTTTAGGCAGCTATGGCTACACCTTC
CDR3 protein: CASSLGSYGYTF

V gene: TRBV24-1
clone size: many
CDR3 length: 12
J gene: TRBJ2-1
D gene: .
CDR3 DNA: TGTGCCACCAGTGATTCATTCACTGAGCAGTTCTTC
CDR3 protein: CATSDSFTEQFF

V gene: TRBV25-1
clone size: medium-sized
CDR3 length: 16
J gene: TRBJ1-6
D gene: .
CDR3 DNA: TGTGCCAGCAGTGAAGTGGGGGCAGCCTATAATTCACCCCTCCACTTT
CDR3 protein: CASSEVGAAYNSPLHF

V gene: TRBV15
clone size: many
CDR3 length: 16
J gene: TRBJ2-3
D gene: TRBD1
CDR3 DNA: TGTGCCACCAGCAGAGATGGACAGGGGGCGGGAGATACGCAGTATTTT
CDR3 protein: CATSRDGQGAGDTQYF

V gene: TRBV20-1
clone size: many
CDR3 length: 16
J gene: TRBJ2-5
D gene: TRBD1
CDR3 DNA: TGCAGTGCAGCCGGGACAGGAGTATTACGGGAGGAGACCCAGTACTTC
CDR3 protein: CSAAGTGVLREETQYF

V gene: TRBV18
clone size: .
CDR3 length: 11
J gene: TRBJ2-1
D gene: .
CDR3 DNA: TGTGCCAGCTCACCCCGCAATGAGCAGTTCTTC
CDR3 protein: CASSPRNEQFF

V gene: TRBV5-1
clone size: many
CDR3 length: 15
J gene: TRBJ1-2
D gene: .
CDR3 DNA: TGCGCCAGCAGCTTGGACCCCGGTACTAACTATGGCTACACCTTC
CDR3 protein: CASSLDPGTNYGYTF

V gene: TRBV7-3
clone size: many
CDR3 length: 16
J gene: TRBJ2-2
D gene: .
CDR3 DNA: TGTGCCAGCAGCTTAACCGGGACATCGAACACCGGGGAGCTGTTTTTT
CDR3 protein: CASSLTGTSNTGELFF

V gene: TRBV10-3
clone size: .
CDR3 length: 13
J gene: TRBJ1-3
D gene: .
CDR3 DNA: TGTGCTAGAGAGTCAGGGAGAGGAAACACCATATATTTT
CDR3 protein: CARESGRGNTIYF

V gene: TRBV5-1
clone size: once
CDR3 length: 12
J gene: TRBJ2-7
D gene: .
CDR3 DNA: TGCGCCAGCAGCTGGCCGCGGGGCGAGCAGTACTTC
CDR3 protein: CASSWPRGEQYF

V gene: TRBV28
clone size: many
CDR3 length: 15
J gene: TRBJ2-5
D gene: .
CDR3 DNA: TGTGCCAGCAGCCTAAGGGGGACACCTCCTGAGACCCAGTACTTC
CDR3 protein: CASSLRGTPPETQYF

V gene: TRBV30
clone size: many
CDR3 length: 12
J gene: TRBJ2-5
D gene: .
CDR3 DNA: TGTGCCTGGGACTGGGTGGGAGAGACCCAGTACTTC
CDR3 protein: CAWDWVGETQYF

V gene: TRBV7-2
clone size: .
CDR3 length: 12
J gene: TRBJ1-2
D gene: .
CDR3 DNA: TGTGCCAGCAGCCCGACAGCCTATGGTCACACCTTC
CDR3 protein: CASSPTAYGHTF

V gene: TRBV7-2
clone size: .
CDR3 length: 15
J gene: TRBJ2-7
D gene: TRBD2
CDR3 DNA: TGTGCCAGCGGCTTAGGGCGGGAGATGTCTTACAAGCAGAACTTC
CDR3 protein: CASGLGREMSYKQNF

V gene: TRBV2
clone size: .
CDR3 length: 13
J gene: TRBJ2-1
D gene: .
CDR3 DNA: TGTGCCAGCAGAGTAGGGGGGGACAATGAGCAGTTCTTC
CDR3 protein: CASRVGGDNEQFF

V gene: TRBV25-1
clone size: .
CDR3 length: 18
J gene: TRBJ1-4
D gene: TRBD1
CDR3 DNA: TGTGCCAGCAGTTACTACGTCCAGGGGGCGCGAGGATATGAAAAACTGTTTTTT
CDR3 protein: CASSYYVQGARGYEKLFF

V gene: TRBV5-1
clone size: many
CDR3 length: 15
J gene: TRBJ1-1
D gene: .
CDR3 DNA: TGCGCCAGCAGCCCGGAGGCTGTTCGGTCGACTGAAGCTTTCTTT
CDR3 protein: CASSPEAVRSTEAFF

V gene: TRBV19
clone size: many
CDR3 length: 18
J gene: TRBJ1-2
D gene: TRBD1
CDR3 DNA: TGTGCCAGTACCCTCCGGTACTCCCGGGACAGACCTAACTATGGCTACACCTTC
CDR3 protein: CASTLRYSRDRPNYGYTF

V gene: TRBV19
clone size: many
CDR3 length: 16
J gene: TRBJ1-5
D gene: .
CDR3 DNA: TGTGCCAGTAGTTCCCCGTGGGGGGAGGGCAATCAGCCCCAGCATTTT
CDR3 protein: CASSSPWGEGNQPQHF

V gene: TRBV6-5
clone size: many
CDR3 length: 15
J gene: TRBJ2-1
D gene: TRBD1
CDR3 DNA: TGTGCCAGCAGTTACTCGACAGGGGATTGGAATGAGCAGTTCTTC
CDR3 protein: CASSYSTGDWNEQFF